Listed below are T cell receptor beta chains from one sample, sequenced in a study of vaccination and CD4 T cells after COVID-19. Their recognized antigens are unknown. TCRdb re-called the PCR reads through MiXCR, storing one row per CDR3 protein. The repertoire holds about 9,500 distinct CDR3 sequences, with about a third as singletons. The source material was CD4+ T cells from blood, cultured in vitro. These receptors all come from a human donor in good health. Each CDR3 is given with its conserved first and last residue. D genes are given only for firm matches. The size entry is marked missing in some rows and otherwise reads once, few, many or a size class.

TRBD2,TRBJ2-7,TRBV19,NA,CASSIGTSGRDLYEQYF,TGTGCCAGTAGTATAGGGACTAGCGGGAGGGATCTCTACGAGCAGTACTTC
NA,TRBJ1-6,TRBV20-1,NA,CSARWQEGSPLHF,TGCAGTGCCAGGTGGCAGGAAGGTTCACCCCTCCACTTT
TRBD1,TRBJ2-2,TRBV2,few,CASSELGQGHFW,TGTGCCAGCAGTGAATTGGGACAGGGACACTTTTGG
NA,TRBJ2-7,TRBV12-3/TRBV12-4,NA,CASRLQGGPRNEQYF,TGTGCCAGCAGACTCCAAGGGGGGCCGAGGAACGAGCAGTACTTC
NA,TRBJ2-5,TRBV6-5,NA,CASSYSIEGETQYF,TGTGCCAGCAGTTACTCGATCGAGGGAGAGACCCAGTACTTC
NA,TRBJ2-3,TRBV29-1,NA,CSVEPGGTQYF,TGCAGCGTTGAGCCAGGGGGGACGCAGTATTTT
NA,TRBJ2-4,TRBV6-2/TRBV6-3,few,CASRGGREVQYF,TGTGCCAGCAGGGGGGGCCGTGAAGTTCAGTACTTC
NA,TRBJ2-1,TRBV28,NA,CATIGSGLPSYNEQFF,TGTGCCACTATAGGGTCAGGCTTACCCTCCTACAATGAGCAGTTCTTC
TRBD1,TRBJ1-2,TRBV19,NA,CASRRDRGHGYTF,TGTGCCAGTAGACGGGACAGGGGGCATGGCTACACCTTC
TRBD1,TRBJ2-1,TRBV20-1,NA,CSARDTAGGMDNEQFF,TGCAGTGCTAGAGATACGGCAGGGGGCATGGACAATGAGCAGTTCTTC
TRBD2,TRBJ2-7,TRBV20-1,NA,CSASQIAGGHEQYF,TGCAGTGCTAGCCAAATAGCGGGAGGCCACGAGCAGTACTTC
NA,TRBJ2-6,TRBV5-6,NA,CASSFGGLGANVLTF,TGTGCCAGCAGCTTCGGGGGGCTAGGGGCCAACGTCCTGACTTTC
NA,TRBJ2-1,TRBV20-1,NA,CSAIPSGTPTFEQFF,TGCAGTGCCATTCCTTCCGGGACCCCTACTTTTGAGCAGTTCTTC
TRBD2,TRBJ2-5,TRBV28,few,CASSSPLGGETQYF,TGTGCCAGCAGTTCCCCTCTGGGAGGGGAGACCCAGTACTTC
NA,TRBJ2-7,TRBV7-2,NA,CASSLYGGDSYEQYF,TGTGCCAGCAGCTTATACGGCGGGGACTCCTACGAGCAGTACTTC
NA,TRBJ2-7,TRBV6-1,few,CASSSGRGVGYEQYF,TGTGCCAGCTCTTCGGGCAGGGGGGTCGGGTACGAGCAGTACTTC
NA,TRBJ2-1,TRBV7-9,NA,CASREGSSYNEQFF,TGTGCCAGTCGAGAGGGTTCCTCCTACAATGAGCAGTTCTTC
NA,TRBJ2-5,TRBV5-4,NA,CASSFNVVSRETQYF,TGTGCCAGCAGCTTTAATGTCGTGAGTCGGGAGACCCAGTACTTC
TRBD1,TRBJ2-7,TRBV12-3/TRBV12-4,NA,CASSLDPGGYEQYF,TGTGCCAGCAGTTTAGACCCAGGGGGCTACGAGCAGTACTTC
NA,TRBJ2-3,TRBV6-5,few,CASSSPGDTQYF,TGTGCCAGCAGTTCTCCCGGGGATACGCAGTATTTT
NA,TRBJ2-2,TRBV19,NA,CASSNTQNTGELFF,TGTGCCAGTAGTAACACCCAGAACACCGGGGAGCTGTTTTTT
NA,TRBJ2-3,TRBV15,few,CATSRDRIPSTDTQYF,TGTGCCACCAGCAGAGATCGGATTCCTAGCACAGATACGCAGTATTTT
NA,TRBJ2-6,TRBV7-2,NA,CASSSPDEAGANVLTF,TGTGCCAGCAGCTCGCCCGACGAGGCAGGGGCCAACGTCCTGACTTTC
NA,TRBJ2-7,TRBV15,few,CATSRGGGLSSYEQYF,TGTGCCACCAGCAGAGGAGGCGGATTAAGCTCCTACGAGCAGTACTTC
NA,TRBJ1-1,TRBV29-1,NA,CSTAFTEAFF,TGCAGCACCGCTTTCACTGAAGCTTTCTTT
TRBD1,TRBJ2-1,TRBV20-1,NA,CSARKGQGARDEQFF,TGCAGTGCTAGAAAGGGCCAGGGGGCCAGGGATGAGCAGTTCTTC
TRBD1,TRBJ1-5,TRBV19,NA,CASSIGQGVGRPQHF,TGTGCCAGTAGTATAGGCCAGGGGGTAGGTAGGCCCCAGCATTTT
TRBD1,TRBJ2-5,TRBV7-6,NA,CASSLNWDREETQYF,TGTGCCAGCAGCTTAAATTGGGACAGAGAAGAGACCCAGTACTTC
NA,TRBJ2-2,TRBV7-9,few,CASSLARTTGELFF,TGTGCCAGCAGCTTAGCGAGGACCACCGGGGAGCTGTTTTTT
TRBD2,TRBJ2-7,TRBV6-2/TRBV6-3,few,CASSYSRTSGGYEQYF,TGTGCCAGCAGTTACTCTCGGACTAGCGGGGGTTACGAGCAGTACTTC
NA,TRBJ1-6,TRBV20-1,few,CSARVDSNSPLHF,TGCAGTGCTCGAGTGGATTCTAATTCACCCCTCCACTTT
TRBD2,TRBJ2-7,TRBV20-1,few,CSATLLAGGPVEQYF,TGCAGTGCTACCCTACTAGCGGGAGGGCCGGTCGAGCAGTACTTC